This TCR beta chain is drawn from a study of memory CD4+ T cells and cytomegalovirus serostatus. Profiled with immunoSEQ multiplex PCR; TCRdb holds only in-frame clones, not every one. The sample lists around 50,000 clones, approximately 74% occurring once. The CDR3 runs to 13 residues. Germline V CDR1 and CDR2: WSHSY, SAAADI. With 6 bases removed from V and 6 bases from J, the gap between germline ends came to 12 bases. The sort gate was single viable CD3+CD4+CD8-CD45RO+ cells for memory CD4+ T cells. The sequence was collected from an adult in good health and CMV-seropositive. The rearrangement joins TRBV10-2 to TRBJ1-5; D possibly corresponds to TRBD1 (6 bases). The sequenced sample was memory CD4+ T cells from blood. The CDR3 sequence is CASSGQWGQPQHF. CDR3 coding DNA: TGCGCCAGCAGCGGACAGTGGGGTCAGCCCCAGCATTTT.